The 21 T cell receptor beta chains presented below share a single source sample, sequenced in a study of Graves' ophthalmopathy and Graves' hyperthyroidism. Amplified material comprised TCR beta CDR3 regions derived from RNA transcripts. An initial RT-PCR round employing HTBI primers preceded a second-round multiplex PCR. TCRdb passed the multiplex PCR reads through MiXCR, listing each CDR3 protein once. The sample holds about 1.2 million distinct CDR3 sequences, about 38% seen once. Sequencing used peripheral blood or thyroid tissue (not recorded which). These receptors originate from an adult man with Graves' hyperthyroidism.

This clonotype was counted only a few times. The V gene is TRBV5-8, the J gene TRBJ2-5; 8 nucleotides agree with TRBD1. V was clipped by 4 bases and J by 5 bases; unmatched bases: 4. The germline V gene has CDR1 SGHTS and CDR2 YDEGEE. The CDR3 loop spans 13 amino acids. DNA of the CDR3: TGTGCCAGCAGCCGACAGGGGATGGAGACCCAGTACTTC. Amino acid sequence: CASSRQGMETQYF.

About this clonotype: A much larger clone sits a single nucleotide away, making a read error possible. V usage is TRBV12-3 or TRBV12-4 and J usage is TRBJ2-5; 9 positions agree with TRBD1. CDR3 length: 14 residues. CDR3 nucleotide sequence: TGTGCCGGCAGAGACAGGGGGTCCCAAGAGACCCAGTACTTC. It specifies CAGRDRGSQETQYF.

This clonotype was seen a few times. CDR3 sequence reads: CASSLGVTSVGFARRRELFF. The CDR3 DNA reads as TGTGCCAGCAGCTTAGGTGTCACTTCGGTCGGTTTCGCCCGGCGCCGGGAGCTGTTTTTT. The gene calls are TRBV7-8 and TRBJ2-2; D is undetermined. V lost 1 base and J lost 9, with 30 bases in between. The CDR3 runs 20 residues. Germline V lookup: CDR1 SGHVS, CDR2 FQNEAQ.

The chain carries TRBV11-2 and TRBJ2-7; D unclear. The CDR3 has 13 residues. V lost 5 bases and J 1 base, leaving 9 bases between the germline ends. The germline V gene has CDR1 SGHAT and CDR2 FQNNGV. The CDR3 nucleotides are TGTGCCAGCAGCGGTGAGCAGTCCTACGAGCAGTACTTC. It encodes CASSGEQSYEQYF.

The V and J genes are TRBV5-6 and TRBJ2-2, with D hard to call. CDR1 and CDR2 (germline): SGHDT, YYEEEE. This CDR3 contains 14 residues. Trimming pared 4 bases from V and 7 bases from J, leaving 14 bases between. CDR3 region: CASSMPSGRGELFF. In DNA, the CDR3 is TGTGCCAGCAGCATGCCGTCAGGCCGCGGGGAGCTGTTTTTT.

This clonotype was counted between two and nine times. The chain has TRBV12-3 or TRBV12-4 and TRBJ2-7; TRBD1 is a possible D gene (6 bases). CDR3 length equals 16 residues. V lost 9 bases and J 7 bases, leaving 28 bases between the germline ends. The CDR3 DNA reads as TGTGCCAGTAGTGGGCAGGGGACCGGGGTTGGAAGTGAGCAGTACTTC. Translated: CASSGQGTGVGSEQYF.

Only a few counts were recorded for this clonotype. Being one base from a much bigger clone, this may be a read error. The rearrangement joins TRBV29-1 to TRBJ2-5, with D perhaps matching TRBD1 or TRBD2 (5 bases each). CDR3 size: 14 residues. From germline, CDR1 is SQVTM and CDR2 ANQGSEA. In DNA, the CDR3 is TGTGCCAGCAGCTTATACGGGGCCGTAGGGACCCAGTACTTC. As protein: CASSLYGAVGTQYF. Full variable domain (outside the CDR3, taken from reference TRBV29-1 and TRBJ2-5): SAVISQKPSRDICQRGTSLTIQCQVDSQVTMMFWYRQQPGQSLTLIATANQGSEATYESGFVIDKFPISRPNLTFSTLTVSNMSPEDSSIYLCASSLYGAVGTQYFGPGTRLLVL.

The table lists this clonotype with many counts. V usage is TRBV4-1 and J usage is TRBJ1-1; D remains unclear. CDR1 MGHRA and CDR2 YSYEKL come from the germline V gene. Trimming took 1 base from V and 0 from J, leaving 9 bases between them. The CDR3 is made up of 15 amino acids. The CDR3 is CASSQAGSMNTEAFF. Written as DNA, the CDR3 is TGCGCCAGCAGCCAAGCGGGCAGCATGAACACTGAAGCTTTCTTT.

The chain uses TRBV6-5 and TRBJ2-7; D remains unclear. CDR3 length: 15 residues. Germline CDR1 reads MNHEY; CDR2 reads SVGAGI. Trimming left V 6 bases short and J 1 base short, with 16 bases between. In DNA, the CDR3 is TGTGCCAGCAGACCCCCTCGGGTGGGTTCCTACGAGCAGTACTTC. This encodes CASRPPRVGSYEQYF.

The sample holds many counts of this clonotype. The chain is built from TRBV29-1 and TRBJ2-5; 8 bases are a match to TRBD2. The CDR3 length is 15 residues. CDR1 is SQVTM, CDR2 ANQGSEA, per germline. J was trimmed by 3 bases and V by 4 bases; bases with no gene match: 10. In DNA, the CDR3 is TGCAGCGTTGCCGGGGGGGCTAGCCAAGAAGAGACCCAGTACTTC. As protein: CSVAGGASQEETQYF.

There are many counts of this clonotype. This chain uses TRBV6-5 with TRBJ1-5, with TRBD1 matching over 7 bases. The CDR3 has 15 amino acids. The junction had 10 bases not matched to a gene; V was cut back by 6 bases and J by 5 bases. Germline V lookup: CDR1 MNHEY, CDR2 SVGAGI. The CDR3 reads CASSHTGAGDQPQHF. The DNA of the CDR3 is TGTGCCAGCAGCCATACAGGGGCGGGCGATCAGCCCCAGCATTTT.

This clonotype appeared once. This CDR3 is CAISYVRGETQYF. The CDR3 DNA is TGTGCCATCAGTTACGTGCGGGGAGAGACCCAGTACTTC. The chain has TRBV10-3 and TRBJ2-5, with a weak D call TRBD2 (6 bases). The germline CDR1 and CDR2 sequences are ENHRY and SYGVKD. The CDR3 totals 13 residues. Trimming took 5 bases from V and 4 from J, leaving 11 bases between them.

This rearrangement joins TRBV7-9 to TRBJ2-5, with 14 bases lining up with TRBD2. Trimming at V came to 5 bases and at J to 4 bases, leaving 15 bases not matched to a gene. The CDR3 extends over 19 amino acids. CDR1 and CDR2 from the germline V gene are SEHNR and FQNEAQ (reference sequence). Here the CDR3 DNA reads TGTGCCAGCAGCCAAGATTTCGGGACTAGCGGGAGTCGGAGAGAGACCCAGTACTTC. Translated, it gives CASSQDFGTSGSRRETQYF.

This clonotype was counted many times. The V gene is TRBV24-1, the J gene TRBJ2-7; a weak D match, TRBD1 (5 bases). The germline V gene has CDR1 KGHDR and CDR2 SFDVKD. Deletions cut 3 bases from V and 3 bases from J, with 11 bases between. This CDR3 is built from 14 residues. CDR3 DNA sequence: TGTGCCACCAGTGATCCCAAAAGGGGCTACGAGCAGTACTTC. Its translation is CATSDPKRGYEQYF.

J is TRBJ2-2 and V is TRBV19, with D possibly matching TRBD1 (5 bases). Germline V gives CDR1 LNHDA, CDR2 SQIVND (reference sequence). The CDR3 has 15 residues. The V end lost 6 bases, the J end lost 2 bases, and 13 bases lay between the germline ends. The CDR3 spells CASRGPRENTGELFF. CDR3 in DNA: TGTGCCAGTAGGGGGCCTAGAGAAAACACCGGGGAGCTGTTTTTT.

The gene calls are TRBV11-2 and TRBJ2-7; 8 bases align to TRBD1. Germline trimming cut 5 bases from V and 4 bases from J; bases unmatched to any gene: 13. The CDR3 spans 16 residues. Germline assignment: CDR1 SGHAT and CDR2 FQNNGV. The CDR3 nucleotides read TGTGCCAGCAGCATATGGGGGACAGGACCTCAGTACGAGCAGTACTTC. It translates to CASSIWGTGPQYEQYF.

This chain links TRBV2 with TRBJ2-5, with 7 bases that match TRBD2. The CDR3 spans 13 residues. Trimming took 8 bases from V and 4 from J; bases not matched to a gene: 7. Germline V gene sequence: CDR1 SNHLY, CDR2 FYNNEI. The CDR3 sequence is CASGGIAGETQYF. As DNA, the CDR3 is TGTGCCAGCGGTGGGATAGCGGGAGAGACCCAGTACTTC.

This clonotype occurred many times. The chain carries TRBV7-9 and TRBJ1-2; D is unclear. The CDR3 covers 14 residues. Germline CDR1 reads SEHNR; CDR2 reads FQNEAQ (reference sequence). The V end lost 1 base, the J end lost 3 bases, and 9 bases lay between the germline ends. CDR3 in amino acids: CASSLVAVHYGYTF. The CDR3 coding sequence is TGTGCCAGCAGCTTAGTGGCAGTGCACTATGGCTACACCTTC.

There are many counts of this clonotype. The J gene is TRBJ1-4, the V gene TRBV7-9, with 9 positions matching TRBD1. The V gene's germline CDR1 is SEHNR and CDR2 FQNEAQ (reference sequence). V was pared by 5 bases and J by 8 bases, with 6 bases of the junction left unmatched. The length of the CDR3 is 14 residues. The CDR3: CASSDDRGGEKLFF. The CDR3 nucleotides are TGTGCCAGCAGCGATGACAGGGGGGGCGAAAAACTGTTTTTT.

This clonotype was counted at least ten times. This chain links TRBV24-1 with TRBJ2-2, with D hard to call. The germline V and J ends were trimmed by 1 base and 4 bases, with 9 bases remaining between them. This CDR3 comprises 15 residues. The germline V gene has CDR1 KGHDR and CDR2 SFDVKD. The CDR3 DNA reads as TGTGCCACCAGTGATTTAGACCCGGGCACCGGGGAGCTGTTTTTT. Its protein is CATSDLDPGTGELFF.

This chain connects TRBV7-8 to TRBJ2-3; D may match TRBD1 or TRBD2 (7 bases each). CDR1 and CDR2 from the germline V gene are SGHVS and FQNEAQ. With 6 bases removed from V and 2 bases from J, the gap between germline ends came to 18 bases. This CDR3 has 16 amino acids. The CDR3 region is CASRETRGGITDTQYF. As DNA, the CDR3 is TGTGCCAGCAGAGAGACCAGGGGGGGGATCACAGATACGCAGTATTTT.